A selection of T cell receptor beta chains follows, all from one sample in a study of cytotoxic CD8 clonotypes in ibrutinib-treated CLL. The method was immunoSEQ multiplex PCR; TCRdb's version includes in-frame clones alone and lacks a portion of them. This table has some 200,000 clones, roughly 73% appearing once. Source: PBMCs, taken after 12 months of ibrutinib treatment. These TCRs come from a human donor with chronic lymphocytic leukemia. The conserved cysteine and the conserved F or W are not part of the CDR3 here. The D gene is left open where the match is weak. Size is stated for part of the rows, as once, few or many counts, or as a class when the clone is expanded.

D | length | V | size | CDR3
NA | 10 | TRBV7-8 | NA | ASSAFNEKLF
NA | 11 | TRBV18 | NA | ASSPDGSYEQY
NA | 11 | TRBV5-1 | NA | ASSKGRSTEAF
NA | 10 | TRBV7-2 | NA | ASRASTDTQY
TRBD2 | 13 | TRBV10-3 | NA | ATAAGTSSYNEQF
TRBD2 | 11 | TRBV10-3 | once | AIGLASGGELF
NA | 14 | TRBV7-6 | NA | ASSLAEGRSYNEQF
NA | 9 | TRBV5-1 | NA | ASSSGWEQY
TRBD1 | 17 | TRBV5-6 | NA | ASSSTGTGATWGNQPQH
NA | 12 | TRBV7-3 | NA | ASSLGPSPYEQY